This T cell receptor (beta chain) was observed in a study of a mutant IDH1 vaccine in newly diagnosed glioma. As to this clone: Its antigen is currently unknown. Other DNA sequences from this sample encode an identical CDR3 as well.

Germline V gene lookup returns CDR1 SGHTA and CDR2 FQGNSA. The CDR3 runs to 12 residues. Time point indicated: week 35, safety follow-up. The investigators gave 300 ug of mutant IDH1 20-mer peptide in each vaccine dose, together with topical imiquimod. Repertoires were generated with immunoSEQ multiplex PCR, while TCRdb's copy carries only in-frame clones and drops some. The sample records some 47,000 clones, around 86% being singletons. This chain uses TRBV7-2 with TRBJ2-7; TRBD1 or TRBD2 may be the D gene (5 bases each). The sequence derives from a woman aged 40 to 49 with glioma. Some clones in this sample may be carry-over from other donors' samples. The source was PBMCs, collected from a glioma patient whose treatment included an IDH1 peptide vaccine. CDR3: CASRGASYEQYF. For the CDR3, the DNA is TGTGCTTCAAGGGGAGCCTCCTACGAGCAGTACTTC.